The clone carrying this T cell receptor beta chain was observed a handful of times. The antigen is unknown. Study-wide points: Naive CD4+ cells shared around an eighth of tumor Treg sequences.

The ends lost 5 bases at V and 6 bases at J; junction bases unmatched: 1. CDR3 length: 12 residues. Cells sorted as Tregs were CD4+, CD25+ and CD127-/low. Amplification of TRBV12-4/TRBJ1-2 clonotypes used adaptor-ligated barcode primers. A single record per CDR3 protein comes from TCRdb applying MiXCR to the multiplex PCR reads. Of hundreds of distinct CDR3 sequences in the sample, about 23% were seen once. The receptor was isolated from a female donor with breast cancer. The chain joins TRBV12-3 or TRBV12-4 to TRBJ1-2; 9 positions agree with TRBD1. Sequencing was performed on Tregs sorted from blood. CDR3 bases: TGTGCCAGCAGTCGGACAGGGGATGGCTACACCTTC. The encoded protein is CASSRTGDGYTF.